What follows describes a single T cell receptor (beta chain). In the original workflow: Cell counts per sample came from amplifying reference gene primers. TCRdb's table, derived via immunoSEQ multiplex PCR, lists solely in-frame clones and lacks some. For V, J and clone size, that table is used; D and trimming come from the DNA. The sample includes about 200,000 clones, more than 75% seen only once; the top ten take over 10%. This sample was included in a study of blood T cell repertoires in COVID-19. V was shortened by 5 bases and J by 4 bases, with 17 bases between the two germline ends. The CDR3 length is 15 residues. The germline CDR1 and CDR2 sequences are MDHEN and SYDVKM.

Sample: peripheral blood. The receptor comes from a human donor in a cohort sampled during active COVID-19. The rearrangement links TRBV28 to TRBJ1-2; perhaps TRBD1 as D (5 bases). Here the CDR3 reads CASSQASDDSYGYTF. The CDR3 DNA reads as TGTGCCAGCAGTCAAGCTAGCGACGACAGCTATGGCTACACCTTC.